These 2 T cell receptor beta chains were all obtained from the same sample, sequenced in a study of human T cells and chemical hapten exposure. The time point denotes: pre-sensitization, week 0. Regarding treatment: therapeutic diphenylcyclopropenone sensitization with weekly scalp DPC. Using its own MiXCR run on the RACE reads, TCRdb lists one record per CDR3 protein. The data hold some 330,000 distinct CDR3 sequences, with about 5% observed a single time. The sequences come from whole blood, collected in connection with sensitization to the hapten diphenylcyclopropenone (DPC). The receptors originated from a woman under 30 with alopecia areata. Some clones in this sample may be carry-over from other donors' samples.

This clonotype occurred a few times. The chain recombines TRBV5-1 with TRBJ1-1; 8 bases line up with TRBD1. After removal of 6 bases from V and 0 bases from J, the junction contained 4 bases not matched to a gene. From germline, CDR1 is SGHRS and CDR2 YFSETQ. This CDR3 contains 14 residues. In nucleotides, the CDR3 is TGCGCCAGCACCCAGACAGGGGTGAACACTGAAGCTTTCTTT. Protein sequence: CASTQTGVNTEAFF.

This clonotype was counted at least ten times. The chain recombines TRBV28 with TRBJ1-5; no firm D call. Looked up from germline, CDR1 is MDHEN and CDR2 is SYDVKM. The CDR3 length is 14 residues. Trimming stripped 3 bases from V and 1 base from J, with 7 bases between. The DNA of the CDR3 is TGTGCCAGCAGTTTCCGGCAGAGCAATCAGCCCCAGCATTTT. This translates into CASSFRQSNQPQHF. Using reference TRBV28 and TRBJ1-5 for the parts outside the CDR3, the full variable domain is DVKVTQSSRYLVKRTGEKVFLECVQDMDHENMFWYRQDPGLGLRLIYFSYDVKMKEKGDIPEGYSVSREKKERFSLILESASTNQTSMYLCASSFRQSNQPQHFGDGTRLSIL.